The 15 T cell receptor beta chains given below trace back to one sample, sequenced in a study of blood T cell repertoires in COVID-19. Some clones are missing from TCRdb's copy, which holds only in-frame ones; the method was immunoSEQ multiplex PCR. Of about 59,000 clones in the sample, 90% are singletons; the top ten hold roughly 15%. The sequenced sample was peripheral blood. The receptor source for this set is a man aged 80 or over with acute or convalescent COVID-19.

The CDR3 DNA reads TGTGCCAGCCGGGGGACTAGCGGCACAGATACGCAGTATTTT. This sequence encodes CASRGTSGTDTQYF. The chain joins TRBV7-9 to TRBJ2-3; 10 nucleotides agree with TRBD2. V shed 8 bases and J 1 base; nucleotides not matched to a gene: 3. CDR3 size: 14 residues. From germline, CDR1 is SEHNR and CDR2 FQNEAQ (reference sequence).

V and J are TRBV19 and TRBJ1-2; no clear D gene. Germline V CDR1 and CDR2: LNHDA, SQIVND (reference sequence). This CDR3 has 11 amino acids. Trimming cost V 2 bases and J 9 bases, with 7 bases left between them. The CDR3 DNA reads as TGTGCCAGTAGTATACGAGGTCGCTACACCTTC. Amino acids: CASSIRGRYTF.

The chain carries TRBV13 and TRBJ2-1; 7 bases map to TRBD1. This CDR3 contains 15 residues. V dropped 6 bases and J dropped 2; count of bases not matched to a gene: 7. From germline, CDR1 is PRHDT and CDR2 FYEKMQ (reference sequence). The CDR3 loop reads CASSNDRDAYNEQFF. The CDR3 region has the DNA TGTGCCAGCAGTAATGACAGGGACGCCTACAATGAGCAGTTCTTC.

The genes are TRBV19 and TRBJ1-2; 7 bases map to TRBD1. The trim removed 4 bases at V and 3 bases at J, leaving 17 bases unmatched. Germline values: CDR1 LNHDA, CDR2 SQIVND (reference sequence). This CDR3 spans 18 amino acids. CDR3 region: CASSRSAAGGSSYYGYTF. In nucleotides, the CDR3 is TGTGCCAGTAGTAGGTCGGCGGCAGGGGGATCCTCTTACTATGGCTACACCTTC.

The chain couples TRBV6-1 to TRBJ1-5; 9 nucleotides align to TRBD1. V was pared by 3 bases and J by 4 bases, with 7 bases of the junction left unmatched. Germline V gene data show CDR1 as MNHNS and CDR2 as SASEGT. The CDR3 loop spans 16 amino acids. The DNA for the CDR3 is TGTGCCAGCAGTGATTTACGGACAGGGGTGAATCAGCCCCAGCATTTT. Protein product: CASSDLRTGVNQPQHF.

The chain couples TRBV3-1 (or the pseudogene TRBV3-2) to TRBJ2-5, with 12 bases identical to TRBD2. This CDR3 has 16 amino acids. Unmatched junction bases numbered 2, after V lost 1 base and J lost 2 bases. Looked up from germline, CDR1 is LGHDT and CDR2 is YNNKEL (reference sequence). CDR3 amino acids: CASSQGLAGVQETQYF. The DNA for the CDR3 is TGTGCCAGCAGCCAAGGACTAGCGGGGGTGCAAGAGACCCAGTACTTC.

This clone has a single count. The chain is built from TRBV6-2 or TRBV6-3 and TRBJ2-6; weak D call: TRBD1 (6 bases). V was shortened by 4 bases and J by 2 bases, with 9 bases between the two germline ends. This CDR3 contains 15 residues. CDR1 is MNHEY and CDR2 is SVGEGT in the germline V gene. In DNA form, the CDR3 reads TGTGCCAGCAGTTCCACAGGGACTGGGGCCAACGTCCTGACTTTC. As protein: CASSSTGTGANVLTF.

A few counts support this clone. This chain uses TRBV20-1 with TRBJ2-1, with D hard to call. Germline V gene data show CDR1 as DFQATT and CDR2 as SNEGSKA (reference sequence). V was shortened by 4 bases and J by 7 bases, with 8 bases between the two germline ends. CDR3 length equals 11 residues. The CDR3 sequence is CSATRGNEQFF. The CDR3 region has the DNA TGCAGTGCTACGCGAGGAAATGAGCAGTTCTTC.

V gene TRBV7-9 combines with J gene TRBJ1-3, with 8 nucleotides matching TRBD1. Germline lookup yields CDR1 SEHNR and CDR2 FQNEAQ (reference sequence). The V gene end was trimmed by 0 bases and the J gene end by 0 bases; junction bases not matched to a gene: 4. This CDR3 comprises 17 residues. CDR3 bases: TGTGCCAGCAGCTTAGCGGGGACAGGAGCCTCTGGAAACACCATATATTTT. This gives the protein CASSLAGTGASGNTIYF.

This rearrangement joins TRBV2 to TRBJ1-4; perhaps TRBD1 as D (6 bases). CDR3 length: 15 amino acids. CDR1 and CDR2 (germline): SNHLY, FYNNEI. The V end lost 6 bases, the J end lost 6 bases, and 17 bases lay between the germline ends. In DNA, the CDR3 is TGTGCCAGCAGCTTACGTATGGGGGCGGATGAAAAACTGTTTTTT. Amino acid sequence: CASSLRMGADEKLFF.

The V gene is TRBV10-3, the J gene TRBJ1-1; the D gene is possibly TRBD1 (6 bases). The CDR3 is made up of 16 amino acids. Germline V CDR1 and CDR2: ENHRY, SYGVKD. V shed 2 bases and J shed 4 bases, with 17 bases lying between them. The CDR3 reads CAISEGLKGGGTEAFF. DNA for the CDR3: TGTGCCATCAGTGAGGGTCTGAAAGGGGGTGGCACTGAAGCTTTCTTT.

This rearrangement joins TRBV10-3 to TRBJ2-3; TRBD2 matches at 11 bases. This CDR3 has 15 residues. Germline V CDR1 and CDR2: ENHRY, SYGVKD. Trimming cost V 9 bases and J 1 base; bases outside gene matches: 6. CDR3 sequence: CAISGGAGGTDTQYF. In nucleotides, the CDR3 is TGTGCCATTAGCGGGGGGGCAGGGGGCACAGATACGCAGTATTTT.

The chain is built from TRBV6-5 and TRBJ2-3; 7 positions agree with TRBD1. CDR1 is MNHEY, CDR2 SVGAGI, per germline. The J segment lost 2 bases and the V segment lost 6 bases, leaving 8 bases of the junction unmatched. The CDR3 runs to 15 residues. CDR3 DNA sequence: TGTGCCAGCAGGCGAGGGGGCACTCTCACAGATACGCAGTATTTT. Translating it yields CASRRGGTLTDTQYF.

The chain carries TRBV4-2 and TRBJ2-7; the match to TRBD1 covers 12 bases. V was clipped by 4 bases and J by 9 bases; unmatched bases: 4. The CDR3 is 13 residues long. Per germline, CDR1 LGHNA and CDR2 YNFKEQ. The CDR3 here is CASSRGTGGWQYF. Written as DNA, the CDR3 is TGTGCCAGCAGCCGAGGGACAGGGGGCTGGCAGTACTTC.

This chain links TRBV10-3 with TRBJ1-6; 9 nucleotides line up with TRBD1. Unmatched junction bases numbered 3, after V lost 8 bases and J lost 7 bases. Germline V gene lookup returns CDR1 ENHRY and CDR2 SYGVKD. The CDR3 is made up of 13 amino acids. The CDR3 nucleotides are TGTGCCATCGGACAGGGGCGGAATTCACCCCTCCACTTT. Translation gives CAIGQGRNSPLHF.